This T cell receptor (beta chain) stems from a study of a mutant IDH1 vaccine in newly diagnosed glioma. Study-level information: Most patients had radiochemotherapy with temozolomide before enrollment; others had one alone. The study, taken as a whole, reports: Seemingly, pseudoprogression had no relation to changes in the top peripheral T cell clonotypes.

In the case of this clone: Its antigen is unidentified.

Profiled with immunoSEQ multiplex PCR; TCRdb holds only in-frame clones, not every one. The table includes approximately 32,000 clones, about 92% detected once. The time point: week 47, end of study. Doses comprised 300 ug of mutant IDH1 20-mer peptide each, plus topical imiquimod. Across weeks 1, 3, 5, 7, 11, 15, 19 and 23, patients received a vaccination each time, eight in all. Germline V gives CDR1 SNHLY, CDR2 FYNNEI. Trimming cost V 1 base and J 9 bases, with 10 bases left between them. CDR3 length: 13 residues. This rearrangement joins TRBV2 to TRBJ2-1, with D perhaps TRBD2 (5 bases). This clonotype was obtained from a man aged 35-49 years with glioma. Sequencing was performed on PBMCs, taken from a glioma patient whose treatment included an IDH1 peptide vaccine. As DNA, the CDR3 is TGTGCCAGCAGTGAAGTTCGGGAAGGTGAGCAGTTCTTC. This sequence encodes CASSEVREGEQFF.